Following are 20 T cell receptor beta chains from one sample sequenced in a study of metastatic and nonmetastatic thyroid tumors. Before thyroid surgery, none of the patients had received any treatment. TCRdb re-clonotyped the PCR reads via MiXCR. This sample has about 25,000 clones, with 20% to 25% found just once. The sample was adjacent normal tissue. Receptors were obtained from a female donor with papillary thyroid cancer or a benign thyroid nodule (not recorded which). Some clones in this sample may be carry-over from other donors' samples.

This clone was detected only a few times. The chain carries TRBV6-2 or TRBV6-3 and TRBJ2-1, with D possibly matching TRBD2 (5 bases). Germline CDR1 reads MNHEY; CDR2 reads SVGEGT. V gave up 3 bases and J gave up 6 bases, with 12 bases separating them. CDR3 length: 14 residues. The DNA of the CDR3 is TGTGCCAGCAGTTATTTGAGGGCCGGCAATGAGCAGTTCTTC. Its protein is CASSYLRAGNEQFF.

This clone is classed as medium-sized. The chain combines TRBV2 with TRBJ2-7; 10 bases are a match to TRBD2. CDR1 SNHLY and CDR2 FYNNEI come from the germline V gene. V dropped 6 bases and J dropped 1; count of bases not matched to a gene: 6. The CDR3 has 15 residues. CDR3 in DNA: TGTGCCAGCAGAGAAAGACTAGCGGGTTCCTACGAGCAGTACTTC. It specifies CASRERLAGSYEQYF.

This clone is categorized as medium-sized (0.01 to 0.1%). The chain couples TRBV6-1 to TRBJ2-7; the D gene is possibly TRBD1 (5 bases). The CDR3 is 13 amino acids. Trimming stripped 2 bases from V and 6 bases from J, with 11 bases between. Germline lookup yields CDR1 MNHNS and CDR2 SASEGT. CDR3: CASSEMADSEQYF. As DNA, the CDR3 is TGTGCCAGCAGTGAAATGGCTGACAGCGAGCAGTACTTC.

This chain uses TRBV20-1 with TRBJ2-1; TRBD2 matches at 8 bases. In germline, CDR1 is DFQATT, CDR2 SNEGSKA (reference sequence). J gave up 7 bases and V 4 bases, and 12 bases lay outside the gene matches. This CDR3 contains 15 residues. CDR3 loop: CSAKDHGTSGNEQFF. The DNA of the CDR3 is TGCAGTGCTAAAGATCACGGCACTAGCGGAAATGAGCAGTTCTTC.

This clone was observed many times. V usage is TRBV4-1 and J usage is TRBJ2-5, with D perhaps TRBD2 (6 bases). This CDR3 has 16 amino acids. Germline values: CDR1 MGHRA, CDR2 YSYEKL. V lost 0 bases and J lost 5, with 16 bases in between. The CDR3, as DNA: TGCGCCAGCAGCCAAGATTATCCGGGAGTAAGTGAGACCCAGTACTTC. This sequence encodes CASSQDYPGVSETQYF.

This clone was observed many times. The genes are TRBV11-3 and TRBJ1-1, with 9 nucleotides matching TRBD1. The germline V gene has CDR1 SGHNT and CDR2 YENEEA. This CDR3 contains 14 residues. The junction had 4 bases not matched to a gene; V was cut back by 5 bases and J by 3 bases. In nucleotides, the CDR3 is TGTGCCAGCAGCCTGGGACAGGGTGACACTGAAGCTTTCTTT. Residues: CASSLGQGDTEAFF.

This clone was found many times. The chain links TRBV5-4 to TRBJ2-5, with D maybe TRBD2 (6 bases). Germline V gene data show CDR1 as SGHNT and CDR2 as YYREEE (reference sequence). This CDR3 comprises 17 residues. V was shortened by 3 bases and J by 1 base, with 19 bases between the two germline ends. The CDR3 loop reads CASSSAKGGTPQETQYF. The CDR3 nucleotides read TGTGCCAGCAGCTCCGCAAAGGGCGGGACCCCCCAAGAGACCCAGTACTTC. The full variable domain, completed using reference TRBV5-4 and TRBJ2-5, is ETGVTQSPTHLIKTRGQQVTLRCSSQSGHNTVSWYQQALGQGPQFIFQYYREEENGRGNFPPRFSGLQFPNYSSELNVNALELDDSALYLCASSSAKGGTPQETQYFGPGTRLLVL.

The rearrangement links TRBV20-1 to TRBJ2-7; 9 nucleotides agree with TRBD1. There are 13 residues in the CDR3. Germline V lookup: CDR1 DFQATT, CDR2 SNEGSKA (reference sequence). The ends lost 7 bases at V and 7 bases at J; junction bases unmatched: 11. CDR3 loop: CSVKRDRAGEQYF. CDR3 nucleotide sequence: TGCAGTGTTAAACGGGACAGGGCTGGAGAGCAGTACTTC.

This clone has at least ten counts. The chain joins TRBV3-1 to TRBJ2-3; D remains ambiguous. This CDR3 region has 14 residues. Germline CDR1 reads LGHDT; CDR2 reads YNNKEL (reference sequence). The V end lost 4 bases, the J end lost 1 base, and 9 bases lay between the germline ends. CDR3 DNA: TGTGCCAGCAGCCGGACCCTACGCACAGATACGCAGTATTTT. Encoded protein: CASSRTLRTDTQYF.

This clone was seen a handful of times. One end of the junction fails to match germline, which may point to a read error. J is TRBJ1-5 and V is TRBV24-1; D gene unclear. The CDR3 length is 15 residues. CDR1 is KGHDR, CDR2 SFDVKD, per germline. The CDR3 spells CSTSDSVGVNQPQHF. Here the CDR3 DNA reads TGTTCCACCAGTGATTCGGTGGGTGTGAATCAGCCCCAGCATTTT.

This clone was found many times. The chain uses TRBV3-1 and TRBJ1-2; D gene ambiguous. The V end lost 1 base, the J end lost 6 bases, and 9 bases lay between the germline ends. The CDR3 runs to 13 residues. CDR1 LGHDT and CDR2 YNNKEL come from the germline V gene (reference sequence). CDR3 sequence reads: CASSQGARNGYTF. The CDR3 DNA follows: TGTGCCAGCAGCCAAGGGGCGCGTAATGGCTACACCTTC. Complete variable domain (other parts from reference TRBV3-1 and TRBJ1-2): DTAVSQTPKYLVTQMGNDKSIKCEQNLGHDTMYWYKQDSKKFLKIMFSYNNKELIINETVPNRFSPKSPDKAHLNLHINSLELGDSAVYFCASSQGARNGYTFGSGTRLTVV.

This clone was recorded at least ten times. V gene TRBV29-1 combines with J gene TRBJ1-1; D is possibly TRBD1 (6 bases). Germline loops: CDR1 SQVTM, CDR2 ANQGSEA. V lost 6 bases and J 1 base, leaving 15 bases between the germline ends. The CDR3 spans 14 residues. The CDR3 DNA follows: TGCAGCGTCGTGCCCGCGGGGGCGAACACTGAAGCTTTCTTT. Amino acid sequence: CSVVPAGANTEAFF. Full variable domain (remainder filled in from reference TRBV29-1 and TRBJ1-1): SAVISQKPSRDICQRGTSLTIQCQVDSQVTMMFWYRQQPGQSLTLIATANQGSEATYESGFVIDKFPISRPNLTFSTLTVSNMSPEDSSIYLCSVVPAGANTEAFFGQGTRLTVV.

The rearrangement uses TRBV5-1 and TRBJ2-6, with 8 bases matching TRBD1. Germline trimming cut 3 bases from V and 1 base from J; bases unmatched to any gene: 12. The CDR3 consists of 19 residues. CDR1 and CDR2 (germline): SGHRS, YFSETQ. The CDR3 loop reads CASSSSPRGPTSGANVLTF. CDR3 sequence (DNA): TGCGCCAGCAGCTCCTCCCCCAGGGGGCCAACGTCTGGGGCCAACGTCCTGACTTTC.

The table lists this clone with a few counts. The chain employs TRBV2 and TRBJ2-1; D is possibly TRBD1 or TRBD2 (5 bases each). The V end lost 8 bases, the J end lost 7 bases, and 15 bases lay between the germline ends. CDR3 length: 13 amino acids. Germline CDR1 is SNHLY and CDR2 is FYNNEI. CDR3 nucleotide sequence: TGTGCCAGCCTCAGGGACCCTAGGAATGAGCAGTTCTTC. Amino acid sequence: CASLRDPRNEQFF. Full variable domain (rest looked up from reference TRBV2 and TRBJ2-1): EPEVTQTPSHQVTQMGQEVILRCVPISNHLYFYWYRQILGQKVEFLVSFYNNEISEKSEIFDDQFSVERPDGSNFTLKIRSTKLEDSAMYFCASLRDPRNEQFFGPGTRLTVL.

At least ten counts were recorded for this clone. The CDR3 here is CSARANGVTGELFF. The CDR3 coding sequence is TGCAGTGCTAGAGCCAACGGGGTCACCGGGGAGCTGTTTTTT. V usage is TRBV20-1 and J usage is TRBJ2-2, with a possible D match to TRBD2 (5 bases). V gave up 1 base and J gave up 4 bases, with 10 bases separating them. The CDR3 covers 14 residues. Germline V gene sequence: CDR1 DFQATT, CDR2 SNEGSKA (reference sequence).

The chain joins TRBV12-3 or TRBV12-4 to TRBJ2-7; D is uncertain. V lost 0 bases and J 7 bases, leaving 4 bases between the germline ends. This CDR3 region has 11 residues. In DNA, the CDR3 is TGTGCCAGCAGTTTAGCGAGTGAGCAGTACTTC. This gives the protein CASSLASEQYF.

At least ten counts were recorded for this clone. The chain combines TRBV28 with TRBJ2-1, with 14 bases that match TRBD2. The CDR3 contains 19 residues. The V gene's germline CDR1 is MDHEN and CDR2 SYDVKM. The V segment lost 5 bases and the J segment 1 base; nucleotides outside the gene matches: 10. CDR3 amino acids: CASSPGTSGRDVSYNEQFF. The CDR3 DNA reads as TGTGCCAGCAGTCCCGGGACTAGCGGGAGAGACGTATCCTACAATGAGCAGTTCTTC.

Ten or more counts support this clone. The sample holds other DNA sequences that translate to the same CDR3. The chain combines TRBV18 with TRBJ2-7, with D possibly being TRBD1 (5 bases). V lost 4 bases and J lost 6, with 16 bases in between. CDR1 KGHSH and CDR2 LQKENI come from the germline V gene. This CDR3 is 14 amino acids long. Here the CDR3 DNA reads TGTGCCAGCTCACGGGGCACATCCCTAGGCGAGCAGTACTTC. The encoded protein is CASSRGTSLGEQYF.

Many counts were recorded for this clone. The chain employs TRBV3-1 and TRBJ2-2, with D possibly being TRBD2 (5 bases). Trimming removed 5 bases from V and 0 bases from J, with 16 bases in between. Germline values: CDR1 LGHDT, CDR2 YNNKEL (reference sequence). This CDR3 spans 17 amino acids. DNA for the CDR3: TGTGCCAGCAGCAAAGCATCCGGAGGATCGAACACCGGGGAGCTGTTTTTT. This sequence encodes CASSKASGGSNTGELFF.

The table lists this clone with many counts. The CDR3 coding sequence is TGTGCCAGCAGCTTAAGACTAGCGGGAAACGAGCAGTACTTC. Translating it yields CASSLRLAGNEQYF. V usage is TRBV7-2 and J usage is TRBJ2-7; 11 nucleotides agree with TRBD2. V shed 2 bases, J shed 5 bases, and the junction held 2 bases outside the gene matches. The CDR3 contains 14 residues. In germline, CDR1 is SGHTA, CDR2 FQGNSA.